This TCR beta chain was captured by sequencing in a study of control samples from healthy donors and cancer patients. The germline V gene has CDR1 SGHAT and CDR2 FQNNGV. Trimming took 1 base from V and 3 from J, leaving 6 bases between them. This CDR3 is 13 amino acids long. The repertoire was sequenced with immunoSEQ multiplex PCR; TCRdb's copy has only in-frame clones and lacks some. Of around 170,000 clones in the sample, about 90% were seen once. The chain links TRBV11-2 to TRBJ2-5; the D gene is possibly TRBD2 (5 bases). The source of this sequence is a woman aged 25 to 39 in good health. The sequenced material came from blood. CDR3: CASSLGLKETQYF. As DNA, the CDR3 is TGTGCCAGCAGCTTAGGACTAAAAGAGACCCAGTACTTC.